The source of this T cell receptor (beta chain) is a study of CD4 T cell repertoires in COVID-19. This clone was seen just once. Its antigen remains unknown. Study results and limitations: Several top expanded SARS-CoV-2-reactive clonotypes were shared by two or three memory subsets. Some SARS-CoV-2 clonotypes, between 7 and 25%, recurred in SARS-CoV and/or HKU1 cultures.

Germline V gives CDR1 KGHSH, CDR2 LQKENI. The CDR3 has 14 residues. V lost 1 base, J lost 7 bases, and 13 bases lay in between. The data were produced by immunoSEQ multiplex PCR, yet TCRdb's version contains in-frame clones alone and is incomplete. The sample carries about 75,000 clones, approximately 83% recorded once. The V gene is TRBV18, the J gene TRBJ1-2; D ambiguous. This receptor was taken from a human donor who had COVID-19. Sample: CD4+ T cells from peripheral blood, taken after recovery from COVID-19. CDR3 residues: CASSPLGVQFGYTF. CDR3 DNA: TGTGCCAGCTCACCACTCGGGGTCCAGTTTGGCTACACCTTC. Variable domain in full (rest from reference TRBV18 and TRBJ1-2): NAGVMQNPRHLVRRRGQEARLRCSPMKGHSHVYWYRQLPEEGLKFMVYLQKENIIDESGMPKERFSAEFPKEGPSILRIQQVVRGDSAAYFCASSPLGVQFGYTFGSGTRLTVV.